This TCR beta chain was captured by sequencing in a study of cytomegalovirus exposure and HLA in healthy donors. The table came from immunoSEQ multiplex PCR; TCRdb's copy has only in-frame clones and leaves some out. In the table there are fewer than 250,000 clones, around 87% of which are singletons. The length of the CDR3 is 17 residues. Germline V CDR1 and CDR2: SGHAT, FQNNGV. V lost 1 base and J lost 2, with 15 bases in between. This receptor was taken from a woman under 30 in good health and CMV-seropositive. Sequenced material: PBMCs. The rearrangement uses TRBV11-2 and TRBJ2-1; possibly TRBD2 for D (6 bases). For the CDR3, the DNA is TGTGCCAGCAGCTTAGGCGTACGGGAGACTCCCTACAATGAGCAGTTCTTC. Translating gives CASSLGVRETPYNEQFF.